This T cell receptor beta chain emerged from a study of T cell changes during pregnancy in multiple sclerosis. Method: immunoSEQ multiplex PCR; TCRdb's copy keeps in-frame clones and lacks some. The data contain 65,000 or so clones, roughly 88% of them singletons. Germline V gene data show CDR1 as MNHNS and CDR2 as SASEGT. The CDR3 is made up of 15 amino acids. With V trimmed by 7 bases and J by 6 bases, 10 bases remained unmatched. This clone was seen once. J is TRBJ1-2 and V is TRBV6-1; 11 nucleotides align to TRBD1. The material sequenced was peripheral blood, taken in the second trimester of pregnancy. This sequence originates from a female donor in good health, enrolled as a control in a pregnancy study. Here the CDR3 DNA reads TGTGCCAGCATATCCAGGGACAGGGGGGTTGATGGCTACACCTTC. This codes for CASISRDRGVDGYTF.